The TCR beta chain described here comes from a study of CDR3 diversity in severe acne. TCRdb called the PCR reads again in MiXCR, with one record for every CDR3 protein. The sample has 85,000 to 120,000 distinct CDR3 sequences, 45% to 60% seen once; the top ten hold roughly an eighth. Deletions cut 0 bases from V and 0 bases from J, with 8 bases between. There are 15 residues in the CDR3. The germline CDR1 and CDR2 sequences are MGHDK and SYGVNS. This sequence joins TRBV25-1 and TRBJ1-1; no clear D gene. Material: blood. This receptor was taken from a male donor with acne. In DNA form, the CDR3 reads TGTGCCAGCAGTGAATACAGCAGATTGAACACTGAAGCTTTCTTT. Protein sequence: CASSEYSRLNTEAFF.